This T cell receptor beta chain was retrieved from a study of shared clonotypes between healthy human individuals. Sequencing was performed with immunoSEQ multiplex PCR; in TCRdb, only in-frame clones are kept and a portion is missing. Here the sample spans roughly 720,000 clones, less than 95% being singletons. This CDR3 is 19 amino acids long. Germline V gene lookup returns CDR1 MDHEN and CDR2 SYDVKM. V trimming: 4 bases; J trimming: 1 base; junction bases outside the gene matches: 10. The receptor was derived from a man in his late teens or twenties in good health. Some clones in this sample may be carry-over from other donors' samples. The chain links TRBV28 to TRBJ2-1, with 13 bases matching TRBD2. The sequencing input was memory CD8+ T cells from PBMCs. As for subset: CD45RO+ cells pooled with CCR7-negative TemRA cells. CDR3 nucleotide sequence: TGTGCCAGCAGTTCCGGACGGACTAGCGGGAGTTTTTCCTACAATGAGCAGTTCTTC. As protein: CASSSGRTSGSFSYNEQFF.